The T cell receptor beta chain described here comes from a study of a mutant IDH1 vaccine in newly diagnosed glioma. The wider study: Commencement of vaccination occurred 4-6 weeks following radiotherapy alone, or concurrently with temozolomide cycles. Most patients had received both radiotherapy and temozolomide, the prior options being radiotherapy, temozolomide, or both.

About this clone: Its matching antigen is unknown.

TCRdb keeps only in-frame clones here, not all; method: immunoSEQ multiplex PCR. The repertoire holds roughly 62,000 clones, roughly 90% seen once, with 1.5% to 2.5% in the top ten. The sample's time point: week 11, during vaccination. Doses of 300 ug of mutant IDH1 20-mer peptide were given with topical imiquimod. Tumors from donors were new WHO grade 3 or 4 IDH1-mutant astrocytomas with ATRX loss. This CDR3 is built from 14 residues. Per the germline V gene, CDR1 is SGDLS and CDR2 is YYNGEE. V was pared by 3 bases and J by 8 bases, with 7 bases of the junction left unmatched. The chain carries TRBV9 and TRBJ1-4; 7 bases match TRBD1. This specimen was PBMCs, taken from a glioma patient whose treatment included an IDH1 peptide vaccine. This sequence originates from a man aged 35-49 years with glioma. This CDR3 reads CASSGDRDKEKLFF. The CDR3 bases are TGTGCCAGCAGCGGAGACAGGGATAAGGAAAAACTGTTTTTT.